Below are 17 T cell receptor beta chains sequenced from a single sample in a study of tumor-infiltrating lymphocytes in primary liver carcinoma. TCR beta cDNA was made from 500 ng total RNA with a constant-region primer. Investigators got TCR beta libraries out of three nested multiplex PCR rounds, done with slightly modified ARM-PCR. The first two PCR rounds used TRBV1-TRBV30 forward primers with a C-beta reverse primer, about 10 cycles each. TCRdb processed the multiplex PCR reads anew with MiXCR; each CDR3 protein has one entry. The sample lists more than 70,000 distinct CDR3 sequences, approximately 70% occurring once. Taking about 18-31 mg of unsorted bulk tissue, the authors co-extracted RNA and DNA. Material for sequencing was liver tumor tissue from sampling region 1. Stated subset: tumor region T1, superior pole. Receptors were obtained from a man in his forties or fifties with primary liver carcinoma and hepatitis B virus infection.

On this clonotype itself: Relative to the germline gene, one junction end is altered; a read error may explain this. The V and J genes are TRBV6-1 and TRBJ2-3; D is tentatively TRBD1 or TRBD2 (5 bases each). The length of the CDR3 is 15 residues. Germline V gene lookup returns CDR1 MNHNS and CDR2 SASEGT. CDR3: CASTERGASIDTQYF. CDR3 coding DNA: TGTGCCAGCACTGAACGGGGCGCGAGCATAGATACGCAGTATTTT.

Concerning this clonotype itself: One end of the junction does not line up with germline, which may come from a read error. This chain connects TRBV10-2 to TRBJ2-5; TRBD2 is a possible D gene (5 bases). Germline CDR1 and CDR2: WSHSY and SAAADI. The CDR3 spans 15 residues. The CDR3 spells CASGEGLPIQETQCF. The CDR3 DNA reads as TGCGCCAGCGGTGAAGGACTGCCCATCCAAGAGACTCAGTGCTTC.

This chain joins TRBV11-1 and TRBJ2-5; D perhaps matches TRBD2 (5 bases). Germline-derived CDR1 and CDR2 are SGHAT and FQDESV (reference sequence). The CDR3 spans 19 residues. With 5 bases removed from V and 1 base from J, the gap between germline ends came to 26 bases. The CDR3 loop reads CASSTPPEVRKDFQETQYF. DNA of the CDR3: TGTGCCAGCAGCACGCCCCCAGAGGTCAGGAAGGACTTCCAAGAGACCCAGTACTTC. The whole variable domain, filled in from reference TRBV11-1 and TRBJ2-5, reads EAEVAQSPRYKITEKSQAVAFWCDPISGHATLYWYRQILGQGPELLVQFQDESVVDDSQLPKDRFSAERLKGVDSTLKIQPAELGDSAMYLCASSTPPEVRKDFQETQYFGPGTRLLVL.

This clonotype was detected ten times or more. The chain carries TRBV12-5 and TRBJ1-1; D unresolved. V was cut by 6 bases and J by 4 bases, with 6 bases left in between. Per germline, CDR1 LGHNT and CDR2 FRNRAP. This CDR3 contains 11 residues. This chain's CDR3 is CASGGSTEAFF. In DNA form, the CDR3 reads TGTGCTAGTGGGGGGAGCACTGAAGCTTTCTTT.

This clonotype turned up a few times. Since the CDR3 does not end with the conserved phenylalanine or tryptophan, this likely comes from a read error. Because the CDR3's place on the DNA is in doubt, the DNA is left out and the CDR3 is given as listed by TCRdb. This CDR3 is CASSSMGILLSQYI. The chain couples TRBV11-2 to TRBJ2-5. The CDR3 spans 14 amino acids, including both terminal residues. Germline lookup yields CDR1 SGHAT and CDR2 FQNNGV.

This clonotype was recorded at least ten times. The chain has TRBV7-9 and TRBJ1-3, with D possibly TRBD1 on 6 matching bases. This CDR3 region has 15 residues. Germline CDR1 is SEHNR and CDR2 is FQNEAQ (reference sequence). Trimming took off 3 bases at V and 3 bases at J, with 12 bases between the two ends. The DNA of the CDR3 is TGTGCCAGCAGCTTTGCCGGGACAAGTGGAAACACCATATATTTT. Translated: CASSFAGTSGNTIYF.

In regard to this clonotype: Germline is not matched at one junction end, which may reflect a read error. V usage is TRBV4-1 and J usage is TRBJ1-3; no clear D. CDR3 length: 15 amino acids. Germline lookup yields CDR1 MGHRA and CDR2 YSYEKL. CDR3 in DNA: TGCGCCTGCAGCCAAGATGGGTTTTCTGGAAACACCACATATTTT. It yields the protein CACSQDGFSGNTTYF.

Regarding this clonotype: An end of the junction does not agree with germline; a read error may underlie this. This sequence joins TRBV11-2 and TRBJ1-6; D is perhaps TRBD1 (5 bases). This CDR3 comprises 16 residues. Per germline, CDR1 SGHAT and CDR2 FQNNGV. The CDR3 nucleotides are TGTGCCAGCATCTTAGGGGTCTATGGTGAAGGTTCACCCCTCCACTTT. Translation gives CASILGVYGEGSPLHF.

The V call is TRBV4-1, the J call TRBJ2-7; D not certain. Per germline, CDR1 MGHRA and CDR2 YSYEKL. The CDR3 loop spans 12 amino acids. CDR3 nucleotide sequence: TGCGTCAGAAGCCAAGAACGGAACGAGCAGTACTTC. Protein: CVRSQERNEQYF.

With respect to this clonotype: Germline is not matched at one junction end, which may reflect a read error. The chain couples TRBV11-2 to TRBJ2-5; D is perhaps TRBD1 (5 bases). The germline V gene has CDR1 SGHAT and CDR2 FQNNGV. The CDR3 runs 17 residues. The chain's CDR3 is CANSLGALSWFQEAQYF. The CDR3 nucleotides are TGTGCCAACAGCTTAGGGGCCTTGTCCTGGTTCCAAGAGGCCCAGTACTTC.

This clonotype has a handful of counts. CDR3 loop: CASSLYPSQPQHF. CDR3 DNA: TGTGCCAGCAGCTTGTACCCGAGTCAGCCCCAGCATTTT. The gene calls are TRBV7-8 and TRBJ1-5; D gene unclear. The CDR3 contains 13 residues. Germline loops: CDR1 SGHVS, CDR2 FQNEAQ. Trimming removed 3 bases at V and 6 bases at J, with 9 bases between.

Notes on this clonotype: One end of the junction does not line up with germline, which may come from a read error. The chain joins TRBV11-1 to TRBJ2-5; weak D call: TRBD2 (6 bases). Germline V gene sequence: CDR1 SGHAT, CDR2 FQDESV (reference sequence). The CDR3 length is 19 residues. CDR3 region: CASSPPSGVRKDFQKTQYF. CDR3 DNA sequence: TGTGCCAGCAGCCCGCCCTCGGGGGTCAGGAAGGACTTCCAAAAGACCCAGTACTTC.

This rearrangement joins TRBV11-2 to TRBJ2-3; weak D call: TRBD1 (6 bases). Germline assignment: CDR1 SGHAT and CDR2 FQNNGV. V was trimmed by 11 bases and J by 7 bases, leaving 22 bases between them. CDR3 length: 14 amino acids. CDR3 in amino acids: CAGNLSRGSYTQYF. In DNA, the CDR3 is TGTGCCGGCAACTTATCCAGGGGATCATATACGCAGTATTTT.

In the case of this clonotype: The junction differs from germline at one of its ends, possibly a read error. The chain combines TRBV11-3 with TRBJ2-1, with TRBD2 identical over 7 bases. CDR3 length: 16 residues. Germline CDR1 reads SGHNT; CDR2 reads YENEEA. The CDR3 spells CVSSLDPGGLYHEQFF. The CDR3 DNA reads TGTGTCAGCAGCTTAGATCCCGGGGGGTTGTACCATGAGCAGTTCTTC.

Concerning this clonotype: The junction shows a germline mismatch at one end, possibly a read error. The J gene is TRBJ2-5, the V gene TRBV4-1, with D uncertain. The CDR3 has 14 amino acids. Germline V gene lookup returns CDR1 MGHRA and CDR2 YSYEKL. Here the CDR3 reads CASSQGMLTETQYF. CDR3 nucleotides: TGCGCTAGCAGCCAAGGTATGCTAACGGAGACCCAGTACTTC.

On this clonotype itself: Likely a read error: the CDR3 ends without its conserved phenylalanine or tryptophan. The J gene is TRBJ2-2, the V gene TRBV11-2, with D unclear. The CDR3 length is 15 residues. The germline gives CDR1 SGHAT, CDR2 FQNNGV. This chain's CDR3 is CSSSLRPESTGELFS. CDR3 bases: TGTTCCAGCAGCTTACGGCCGGAGAGCACCGGGGAGCTGTTTTCT.

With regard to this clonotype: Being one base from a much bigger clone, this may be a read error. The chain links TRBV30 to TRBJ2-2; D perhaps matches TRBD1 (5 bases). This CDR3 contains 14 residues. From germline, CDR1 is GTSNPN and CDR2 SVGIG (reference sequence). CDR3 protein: CAWSSGLNTAELFF. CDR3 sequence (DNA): TGTGCCTGGAGTTCAGGGTTGAACACCGCGGAGCTGTTTTTT.